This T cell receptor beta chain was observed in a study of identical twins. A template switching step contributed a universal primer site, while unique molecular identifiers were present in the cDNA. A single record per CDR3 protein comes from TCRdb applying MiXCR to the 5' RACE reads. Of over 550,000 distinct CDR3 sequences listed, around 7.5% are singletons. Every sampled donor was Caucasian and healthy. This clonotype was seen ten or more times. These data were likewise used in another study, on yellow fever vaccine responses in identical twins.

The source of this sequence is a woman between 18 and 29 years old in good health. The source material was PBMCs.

CDR3 residues: CASSLVGSAADTQYF. The CDR3 bases are TGCGCCAGCAGCTTGGTGGGCTCCGCGGCAGATACGCAGTATTTT. This sequence joins TRBV5-1 and TRBJ2-3; no definite D call. The CDR3 sequence is 15 residues long. V lost 0 bases and J lost 4, with 12 bases in between. Germline V gene data show CDR1 as SGHRS and CDR2 as YFSETQ.